This is a list of T cell receptor beta chains from one sample in a study of response to subunit inactivated influenza vaccine. TCRdb used MiXCR to reprocess the RT-PCR reads, holding one entry per CDR3 protein. The sample holds around 580,000 distinct CDR3 sequences, 14% seen once. The specimen was PBMCs from blood, collected 11 to 12 days after vaccination. The receptors were sampled from a man aged 45-65 years who received an inactivated influenza vaccine. The CDR3 runs from the conserved cysteine through the conserved F or W. D genes are given only for firm matches. For some rows the clone size is stated as once, few or many, or as a class when expanded; others skip it.

>NA|TRBV5-1|TRBD1|TRBJ1-2
TGCGCCAGCAGCCCCGACGGGGACAGCTATGGCTACACCTTC
CASSPDGDSYGYTF
>few|TRBV4-2|TRBD1|TRBJ2-1
TGTGCCAGCAGCCAAGCAAGTTCCGGGACAGGGGGGCGCAATGAGCAGTTCTTC
CASSQASSGTGGRNEQFF
>NA|TRBV20-1|NA|TRBJ2-7
TGCAGTGCTGACCGCGGAGACCCCTACGAGCAGTACTTC
CSADRGDPYEQYF
>few|TRBV28|NA|TRBJ2-7
TGTGCCAGCAGTTTCCCGTTACTCCCCGATCGGAGTCTCTACGAGCAGTACTTC
CASSFPLLPDRSLYEQYF
>NA|TRBV12-3/TRBV12-4|TRBD2|TRBJ2-1
TGTGCCAGCAGTCATAAAGGCAGGGGACTAGCGGGAGTCCGCGAGCAGTTCTTC
CASSHKGRGLAGVREQFF
>few|TRBV2|NA|TRBJ1-6
TGTGCCAGCAGCGCCCGACTTAATTCACCCCTCCACTTT
CASSARLNSPLHF
>NA|TRBV12-3/TRBV12-4|NA|TRBJ2-3
TGTGCCAGCAGTTCGGGGTCCTCTTACACAGATACGCAGTATTTT
CASSSGSSYTDTQYF
>NA|TRBV6-1|TRBD2|TRBJ2-3
TGTGCCAGCAGTCGCCGACTAGCGGGGATCGCAGATACGCAGTATTTT
CASSRRLAGIADTQYF
>NA|TRBV29-1|NA|TRBJ1-1
TGCAGCGTGGCGAGGGCCAACCACGCTGAAGCTTTCTTT
CSVARANHAEAFF
>NA|TRBV28|TRBD2|TRBJ2-1
TGTGCCAGCAGGAAACCGGGACTAGCGACGAATGAGCAGTTCTTC
CASRKPGLATNEQFF
>many|TRBV6-2/TRBV6-3|TRBD2|TRBJ2-3
TGTGCCAGCAGTTACCGGACTAGCGGGAGAGGATTAGATACGCAGTATTTT
CASSYRTSGRGLDTQYF
>few|TRBV21-1|NA|TRBJ2-5
TGTGCCAGCAGCCCCCGGAAGAGATTCCAAGAGACCCAGTACTTC
CASSPRKRFQETQYF
>NA|TRBV6-1|NA|TRBJ1-5
TGTGCCAGCAGTGCTGGCCCGGGGGATAGCAATCAGCCCCAGCATTTT
CASSAGPGDSNQPQHF
>NA|TRBV18|TRBD1|TRBJ2-7
TGTGCCAGCTCACCGACAGGGAAATTGAACTACGAGCAGTACTTC
CASSPTGKLNYEQYF
>NA|TRBV29-1|NA|TRBJ2-3
TGCAGCGTAGACAGGACAGATACGCAGTATTTT
CSVDRTDTQYF
>NA|TRBV10-3|NA|TRBJ2-3
TGTGCCATCAGTGAGTCGAAGGCCGAGAGCACAGATACGCAGTATTTT
CAISESKAESTDTQYF
>NA|TRBV12-3/TRBV12-4|TRBD1|TRBJ1-5
TGTGCCAGCAGTTTATCAGGGGGCAGTCAGCCCCAGCATTTT
CASSLSGGSQPQHF
>few|TRBV4-3|TRBD1|TRBJ1-3
TGCGCCAGCAGCCAAGAGATTGGGACAGCTGGAAACACCATATATTTT
CASSQEIGTAGNTIYF
>NA|TRBV5-1|TRBD2|TRBJ2-3
TGCGCCAGCAGCTTGGCCGGCCAGCGGGGGACAAAAGATACGCAGTATTTT
CASSLAGQRGTKDTQYF
>few|TRBV6-1|TRBD1|TRBJ2-1
TGTGCCAGCAGTCTAGACAGGGGGCCACACAATGAGCAGTTCTTC
CASSLDRGPHNEQFF
>few|TRBV20-1|NA|TRBJ2-5
TGCAGTGCTACATCATTAACCCAGTACTTC
CSATSLTQYF
>NA|TRBV20-1|TRBD2|TRBJ2-5
TGCAGTGCTAAAAAGCGGGGGATTCAAGAGACCCAGTACTTC
CSAKKRGIQETQYF
>NA|TRBV20-1|NA|TRBJ2-1
TGCAGTGCTAGTACGGGACCCGGCGCCTACAATGAGCAGTTCTTC
CSASTGPGAYNEQFF
>NA|TRBV7-9|NA|TRBJ2-3
TGTGCCAGCAGCCTGCACCCCAGGTCCACAGATACGCAGTATTTT
CASSLHPRSTDTQYF
>many|TRBV29-1|TRBD2|TRBJ2-2
TGCAGCGTCGGACTAGCGGCGGGGGAGCTGTTTTTT
CSVGLAAGELFF
>NA|TRBV20-1|NA|TRBJ1-6
TGCAGTGCTATAGACGGCTCCTATAATTCACCCCTCCACTTT
CSAIDGSYNSPLHF
>few|TRBV28|NA|TRBJ2-1
TGTGCCAGCAGTAGAGTCCAGTCCGTCGGGGAGCAGTTCTTC
CASSRVQSVGEQFF
>NA|TRBV24-1|TRBD1|TRBJ2-5
TGTGCCACCAGTGATTTTCGGGACAGGGGCGGAGAGACCCAGTACTTC
CATSDFRDRGGETQYF
>few|TRBV9|TRBD2|TRBJ2-1
TGTGCCAGCAGCGATCTAGCGGGGGGCTCTGAGCAGTTCTTC
CASSDLAGGSEQFF
>few|TRBV7-9|TRBD2|TRBJ2-1
TGTGCCAGCAGCTCACCACTAGCGGGAGGGATGCAGCAGTTCTTC
CASSSPLAGGMQQFF